The clone carrying this T cell receptor beta chain was observed a few times. Its antigen is undetermined. The data were obtained in a study of T-cell memory formation after mild COVID-19. Overall study findings and caveats: CD4+ contracting clones lay mainly in CM and EM, CD8+ ones in EMRA. Clones that shrank (day 15 to 85) were balanced CD4/CD8, whereas later expanders leaned CD4+. Some clones that responded turned up in pre-infection memory, which suggests that cross-reactive memory joined in.

This CDR3 is 13 amino acids long. CDR1 and CDR2 (germline): SGHRS, YFSETQ. Trimming shortened V by 8 bases and J by 4 bases, and 13 bases separated the two germline ends. TCRdb re-analysed the 5' RACE reads in MiXCR, keeping a single row per CDR3 protein. The sample has roughly 450,000 distinct CDR3 sequences, 15% to 20% seen once; the top ten hold over 9%. This clonotype originated in an adult woman who had mild COVID-19 (a few samples of this study predate the infection). Cell type and time point are not known. Material: PBMCs or a T cell subset sorted from them (not recorded which). The chain employs TRBV5-1 and TRBJ2-1; D is unresolved. The CDR3: CASWNPPYNEQFF. The CDR3 DNA is TGCGCCAGTTGGAATCCCCCATACAATGAGCAGTTCTTC.